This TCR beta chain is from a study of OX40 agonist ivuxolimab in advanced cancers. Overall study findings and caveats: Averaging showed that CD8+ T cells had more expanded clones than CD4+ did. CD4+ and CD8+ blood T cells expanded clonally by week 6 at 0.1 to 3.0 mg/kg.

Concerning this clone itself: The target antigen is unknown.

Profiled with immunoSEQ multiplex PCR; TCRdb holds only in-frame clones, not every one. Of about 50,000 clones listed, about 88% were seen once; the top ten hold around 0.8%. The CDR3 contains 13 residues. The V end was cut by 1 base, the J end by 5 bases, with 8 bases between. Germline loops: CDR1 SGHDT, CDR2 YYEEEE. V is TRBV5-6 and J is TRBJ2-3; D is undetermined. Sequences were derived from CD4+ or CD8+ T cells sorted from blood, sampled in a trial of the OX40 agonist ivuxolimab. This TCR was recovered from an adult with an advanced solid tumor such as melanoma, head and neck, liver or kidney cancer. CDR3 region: CASSLYGQDTQYF. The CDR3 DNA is TGTGCCAGCAGCTTGTATGGGCAAGATACGCAGTATTTT.